The 20 T cell receptor beta chains in this list originate from one sample, sequenced in a study of blood T cell repertoires in COVID-19. The protocol was immunoSEQ multiplex PCR, while the TCRdb copy is restricted to in-frame clones and leaves out a portion. The repertoire consists of 65,000 to 95,000 clones, with around 85% occurring once and the leading ten covering 6.5% to 8.5%. Sequencing was performed on peripheral blood. The source of these receptors is a man aged 25 to 40 with acute or convalescent COVID-19.

This rearrangement joins TRBV7-2 to TRBJ2-3; 9 nucleotides align to TRBD1. The J segment lost 7 bases and the V segment lost 4 bases, leaving 6 bases of the junction unmatched. The CDR3 spans 14 residues. Germline V lookup: CDR1 SGHTA, CDR2 FQGNSA. The CDR3 sequence: CASSSDRGTYTQYF. The CDR3 DNA reads as TGTGCCAGCAGCTCCGACAGGGGGACATATACGCAGTATTTT.

The rearrangement links TRBV5-1 to TRBJ2-5; D might be TRBD1 (5 bases). Germline V CDR1 and CDR2: SGHRS, YFSETQ. The CDR3 length is 13 residues. Trimming removed 0 bases from V and 5 bases from J, with 8 bases in between. CDR3 sequence (DNA): TGCGCCAGCAGCTTGGTGGGGCAGGAGACCCAGTACTTC. Its protein is CASSLVGQETQYF.

V is TRBV18 and J is TRBJ1-2; 7 bases match TRBD1. The CDR3 contains 16 residues. In germline, CDR1 is KGHSH, CDR2 LQKENI. V shed 0 bases, J shed 4 bases, and the junction held 8 bases outside the gene matches. This CDR3 is CASSPPGLGTAYGYTF. The CDR3 DNA reads TGTGCCAGCTCACCACCGGGCCTCGGGACAGCCTATGGCTACACCTTC.

This clone was counted at least ten times. The chain combines TRBV29-1 with TRBJ2-1; D may be TRBD2 (5 bases). Trimming cost V 3 bases and J 12 bases, with 18 bases left between them. The CDR3 is 13 residues long. Germline V lookup: CDR1 SQVTM, CDR2 ANQGSEA. For the CDR3, the DNA is TGCAGCGTTGATGGCGGGTTTGGATTGGGGCAGTTCTTC. Protein sequence: CSVDGGFGLGQFF.

The chain recombines TRBV28 with TRBJ2-4; unclear D gene. Germline lookup yields CDR1 MDHEN and CDR2 SYDVKM. The V end lost 4 bases, the J end lost 0 bases, and 13 bases lay between the germline ends. The CDR3 is made up of 16 amino acids. The CDR3 loop reads CASSSPSLLAKNIQYF. CDR3 nucleotide sequence: TGTGCCAGCAGTTCTCCCTCCTTACTAGCCAAAAACATTCAGTACTTC.

This clone was observed a few times. This chain uses TRBV5-1 with TRBJ2-7; D gene unclear. This CDR3 is built from 13 residues. V gave up 4 bases and J gave up 2 bases, with 10 bases separating them. Per germline, CDR1 SGHRS and CDR2 YFSETQ. In DNA, the CDR3 is TGCGCCAGCAGCAGCGACGGTGCCTACGAGCAGTACTTC. This gives the protein CASSSDGAYEQYF.

The chain recombines TRBV7-9 with TRBJ2-1; TRBD2 matches 14 bases. Looked up from germline, CDR1 is SEHNR and CDR2 is FQNEAQ (reference sequence). The CDR3 sequence is 16 residues long. Germline trimming cut 5 bases from V and 7 bases from J; bases unmatched to any gene: 7. The CDR3 nucleotides are TGTGCCAGCAGCCGCTCGGGACTAGCGGGAGTTAATGAGCAGTTCTTC. It is translated as CASSRSGLAGVNEQFF.

The gene calls are TRBV10-3 and TRBJ2-2, with 10 bases that match TRBD2. The CDR3 has 19 residues. The V segment lost 2 bases and the J segment 6 bases; nucleotides outside the gene matches: 15. Germline CDR1 and CDR2: ENHRY and SYGVKD. The CDR3 protein is CAISEAGPASGRIAGELFF. CDR3 sequence (DNA): TGTGCCATCAGTGAGGCCGGTCCGGCTAGCGGGAGAATCGCCGGGGAGCTGTTTTTT.

This clone came up a few times. This chain connects TRBV18 to TRBJ1-1; 8 bases match TRBD1. Germline CDR1 reads KGHSH; CDR2 reads LQKENI. CDR3 length equals 13 residues. The trim removed 6 bases at V and 4 bases at J, leaving 4 bases unmatched. The CDR3 nucleotides read TGTGCCAGCTCCGCCGACAGGGGCACTGAAGCTTTCTTT. This gives the protein CASSADRGTEAFF.

The rearrangement uses TRBV4-1 and TRBJ2-5; 8 bases line up with TRBD2. Germline CDR1 MGHRA, CDR2 YSYEKL. Germline trimming cut 2 bases from V and 3 bases from J; bases unmatched to any gene: 2. The CDR3 runs 14 residues. For the CDR3, the DNA is TGCGCCAGCAGCCAAAGGGGACTAGAAGAGACCCAGTACTTC. Its protein is CASSQRGLEETQYF.

The J gene is TRBJ2-2, the V gene TRBV7-2, with 7 bases identical to TRBD2. Trimming removed 2 bases from V and 7 bases from J; junction bases left unmatched: 7. Germline loops: CDR1 SGHTA, CDR2 FQGNSA. The CDR3 consists of 15 residues. The CDR3 DNA reads TGTGCCAGCAGCTTATCCGGGAGGTACGGCGGGGAGCTGTTTTTT. Protein sequence: CASSLSGRYGGELFF.

V usage is TRBV4-3 and J usage is TRBJ2-1, with 7 bases that match TRBD2. With 1 base clipped from V and 6 bases from J, the junction kept 12 bases outside the gene matches. In germline, CDR1 is LGHNA, CDR2 YSLEER. The CDR3 extends over 17 amino acids. The CDR3 protein is CASSQGTRGGITNEQFF. In nucleotides, the CDR3 is TGCGCCAGCAGCCAAGGAACACGGGGAGGGATTACCAATGAGCAGTTCTTC.

This chain connects TRBV30 to TRBJ1-5; D gene uncertain. The CDR3 spans 13 residues. Trimming took off 1 base at V and 5 bases at J, with 9 bases between the two ends. Germline V gene data show CDR1 as GTSNPN and CDR2 as SVGIG (reference sequence). The CDR3 DNA reads TGTGCCTGGAGTGAGAGGGATCATCAGCCCCAGCATTTT. The encoded protein is CAWSERDHQPQHF. The variable domain in full, with the rest retrieved from reference TRBV30 and TRBJ1-5, is SQTIHQWPATLVQPVGSPLSLECTVEGTSNPNLYWYRQAAGRGLQLLFYSVGIGQISSEVPQNLSASRPQDRQFILSSKKLLLSDSGFYLCAWSERDHQPQHFGDGTRLSIL.

CDR3: CASSRRSTNEKLFF. The CDR3 coding sequence is TGTGCCAGTAGTCGGAGGTCGACTAATGAAAAACTGTTTTTT. The chain is built from TRBV19 and TRBJ1-4; no reliable D call. Deletions cut 5 bases from V and 2 bases from J, with 9 bases between. The germline V gene has CDR1 LNHDA and CDR2 SQIVND (reference sequence). The CDR3 consists of 14 residues.

The chain couples TRBV28 to TRBJ2-1; weak D call: TRBD2 (6 bases). Germline V CDR1 and CDR2: MDHEN, SYDVKM. The CDR3 extends over 14 amino acids. Trimming pared 2 bases from V and 3 bases from J, leaving 8 bases between. CDR3 sequence reads: CASSLVAVYNEQFF. CDR3 DNA sequence: TGTGCCAGCAGTTTAGTAGCGGTCTACAATGAGCAGTTCTTC.

A single count supports this clone. The chain joins TRBV5-1 to TRBJ1-4; 10 bases align to TRBD1. Unmatched junction bases numbered 7, after V lost 0 bases and J lost 5 bases. Germline-derived CDR1 and CDR2 are SGHRS and YFSETQ. The CDR3 is made up of 17 amino acids. In DNA, the CDR3 is TGCGCCAGCAGCTTGGGGGACAGGGGACGAACAAATGAAAAACTGTTTTTT. Its protein product is CASSLGDRGRTNEKLFF.

The chain couples TRBV18 to TRBJ1-2; D unresolved. Germline assignment: CDR1 KGHSH and CDR2 LQKENI. Trimming stripped 2 bases from V and 2 bases from J, with 12 bases between. This CDR3 has 15 amino acids. Written as DNA, the CDR3 is TGTGCCAGCTCACCAACCCGGGAGGGAAACTATGGCTACACCTTC. This gives the protein CASSPTREGNYGYTF.

The sample holds one count of this clone. The CDR3 sequence is CASRDPLGGSLSYEQYF. The CDR3 DNA follows: TGTGCCAGCAGGGACCCCCTAGGAGGGTCACTCTCCTACGAGCAGTACTTC. The J gene is TRBJ2-7, the V gene TRBV2; possible D gene TRBD2, 6 bases. V lost 6 bases and J 0 bases, leaving 21 bases between the germline ends. The germline V gene has CDR1 SNHLY and CDR2 FYNNEI. The CDR3 is 17 residues long.

The chain links TRBV19 to TRBJ1-5; D is undetermined. Germline V lookup: CDR1 LNHDA, CDR2 SQIVND (reference sequence). V was pared by 3 bases and J by 3 bases, with 9 bases between. The CDR3 consists of 14 residues. CDR3 sequence: CASSIRGSNQPQHF. In DNA form, the CDR3 reads TGTGCCAGTAGTATTCGGGGATCCAATCAGCCCCAGCATTTT. Filled out from reference TRBV19 and TRBJ1-5, the complete variable domain reads DGGITQSPKYLFRKEGQNVTLSCEQNLNHDAMYWYRQDPGQGLRLIYYSQIVNDFQKGDIAEGYSVSREKKESFPLTVTSAQKNPTAFYLCASSIRGSNQPQHFGDGTRLSIL.

The V call is TRBV7-2, the J call TRBJ1-1, with D possibly being TRBD1 (6 bases). Per germline, CDR1 SGHTA and CDR2 FQGNSA. Trimming left V 2 bases short and J 6 bases short, with 10 bases between. This CDR3 region has 13 residues. CDR3 nucleotides: TGTGCCAGCAGCTTACTACAGGGTGCTGAAGCTTTCTTT. Its translation is CASSLLQGAEAFF.